This T cell receptor beta chain originates from a study of blood T cell repertoires in COVID-19. Study background: The cDNA or gDNA used as material had been derived from T cells, B-cell-depleted T cells, or PBMCs.

V lost 0 bases, J lost 7 bases, and 9 bases lay in between. CDR3 length equals 13 residues. The germline CDR1 and CDR2 sequences are SQVTM and ANQGSEA. Methods used by the authors: Reference gene primer amplification yielded estimated nucleated cell counts. The assay was immunoSEQ multiplex PCR, and TCRdb's table has in-frame clones only and misses some. The V and J calls and clone size are taken from that table; D and trimming were inferred from the DNA. The table lists more than 150,000 clones, less than 90% of them singletons. Sequences were obtained from peripheral blood. This chain joins TRBV29-1 and TRBJ2-2, with D possibly being TRBD1 (5 bases). The TCR comes from a man between 65 and 79 years old with active or convalescent COVID-19. CDR3 loop: CSVEETVVGELFF. For the CDR3, the DNA is TGCAGCGTTGAAGAGACAGTGGTCGGGGAGCTGTTTTTT.